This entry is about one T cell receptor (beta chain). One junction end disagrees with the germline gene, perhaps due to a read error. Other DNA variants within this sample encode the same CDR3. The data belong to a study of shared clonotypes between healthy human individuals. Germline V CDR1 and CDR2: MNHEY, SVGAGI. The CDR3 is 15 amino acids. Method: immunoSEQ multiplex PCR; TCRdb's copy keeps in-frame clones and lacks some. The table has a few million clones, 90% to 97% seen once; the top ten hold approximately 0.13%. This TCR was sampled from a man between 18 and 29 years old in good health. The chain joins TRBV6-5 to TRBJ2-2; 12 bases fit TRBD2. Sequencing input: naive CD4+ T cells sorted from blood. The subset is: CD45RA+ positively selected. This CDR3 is CASRRTSGNTGELFF. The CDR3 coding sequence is TGTGCCAGCAGACGGACTAGCGGGAACACTGGGGAGCTGTTTTTT.